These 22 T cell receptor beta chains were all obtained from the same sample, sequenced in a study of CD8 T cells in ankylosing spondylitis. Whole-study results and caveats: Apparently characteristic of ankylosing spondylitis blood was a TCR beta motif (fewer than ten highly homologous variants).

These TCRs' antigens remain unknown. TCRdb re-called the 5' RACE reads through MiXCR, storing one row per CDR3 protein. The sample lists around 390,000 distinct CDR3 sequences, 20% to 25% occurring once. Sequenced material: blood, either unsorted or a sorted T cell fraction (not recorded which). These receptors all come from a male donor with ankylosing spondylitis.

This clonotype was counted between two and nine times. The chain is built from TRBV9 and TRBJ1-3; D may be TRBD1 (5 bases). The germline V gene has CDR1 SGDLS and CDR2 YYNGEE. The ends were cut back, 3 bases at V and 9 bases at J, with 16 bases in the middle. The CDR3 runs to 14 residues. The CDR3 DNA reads TGTGCCAGCAGCGCCCGGACACCGGGAGGCACCATATATTTT. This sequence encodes CASSARTPGGTIYF.

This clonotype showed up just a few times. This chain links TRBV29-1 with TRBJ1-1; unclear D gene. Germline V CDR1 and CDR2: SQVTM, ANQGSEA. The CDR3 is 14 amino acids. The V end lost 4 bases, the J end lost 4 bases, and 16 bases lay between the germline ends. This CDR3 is CSVGSGPKGTEAFF. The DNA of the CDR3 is TGCAGCGTTGGGTCTGGCCCCAAGGGCACTGAAGCTTTCTTT.

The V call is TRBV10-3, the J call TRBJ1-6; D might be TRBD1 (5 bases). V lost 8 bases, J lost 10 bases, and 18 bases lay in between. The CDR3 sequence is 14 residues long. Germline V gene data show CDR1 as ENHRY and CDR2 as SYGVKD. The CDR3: CAIQSGLGLSPLHF. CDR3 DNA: TGTGCCATCCAGTCAGGGCTGGGGTTGTCACCCCTCCACTTT.

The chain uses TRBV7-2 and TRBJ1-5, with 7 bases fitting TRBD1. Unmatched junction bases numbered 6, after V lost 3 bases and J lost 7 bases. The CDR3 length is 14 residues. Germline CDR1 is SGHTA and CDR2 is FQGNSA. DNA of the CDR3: TGTGCCAGCAGCTTGACAGGGCTTTTCCAGCCCCAGCATTTT. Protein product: CASSLTGLFQPQHF.

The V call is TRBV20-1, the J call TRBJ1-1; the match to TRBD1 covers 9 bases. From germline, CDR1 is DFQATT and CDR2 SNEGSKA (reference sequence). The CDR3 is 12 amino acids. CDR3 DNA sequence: TGCAGACAGGGGGCCGGTGGCACTGAAGCTTTCTTT. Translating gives CRQGAGGTEAFF.

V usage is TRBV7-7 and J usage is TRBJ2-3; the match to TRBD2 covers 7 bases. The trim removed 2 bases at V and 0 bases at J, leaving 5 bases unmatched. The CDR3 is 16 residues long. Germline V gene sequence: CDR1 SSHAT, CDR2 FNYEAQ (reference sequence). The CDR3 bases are TGTGCCAGCAGCTTAACTCTAGCGGTTAGCACAGATACGCAGTATTTT. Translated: CASSLTLAVSTDTQYF.

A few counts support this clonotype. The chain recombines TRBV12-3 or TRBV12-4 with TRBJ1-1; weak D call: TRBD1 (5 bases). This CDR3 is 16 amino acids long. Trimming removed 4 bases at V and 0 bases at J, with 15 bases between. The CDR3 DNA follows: TGTGCCAGCAGTTCACCGGGACGGGGAATGAACACTGAAGCTTTCTTT. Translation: CASSSPGRGMNTEAFF.

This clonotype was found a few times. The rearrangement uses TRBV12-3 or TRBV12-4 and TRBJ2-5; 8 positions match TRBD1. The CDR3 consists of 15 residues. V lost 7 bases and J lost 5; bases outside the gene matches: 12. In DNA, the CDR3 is TGTGCCAGCAAAGCCTCAGGGGGCGAGTTGGAGACCCAGTACTTC. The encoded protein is CASKASGGELETQYF.

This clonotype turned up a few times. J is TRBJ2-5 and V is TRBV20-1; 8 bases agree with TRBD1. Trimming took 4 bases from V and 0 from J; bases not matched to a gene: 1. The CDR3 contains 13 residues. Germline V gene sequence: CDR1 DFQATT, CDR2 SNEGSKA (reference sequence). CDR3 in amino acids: CSAKGQDQETQYF. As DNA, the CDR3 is TGCAGTGCTAAGGGACAGGACCAAGAGACCCAGTACTTC.

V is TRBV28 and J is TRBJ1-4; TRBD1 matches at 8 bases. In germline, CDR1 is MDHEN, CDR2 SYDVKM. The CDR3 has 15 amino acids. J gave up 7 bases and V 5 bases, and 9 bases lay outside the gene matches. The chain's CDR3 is CASSRPTGAGEKLFF. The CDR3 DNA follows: TGTGCCAGCAGTCGACCGACAGGGGCGGGTGAAAAACTGTTTTTT.

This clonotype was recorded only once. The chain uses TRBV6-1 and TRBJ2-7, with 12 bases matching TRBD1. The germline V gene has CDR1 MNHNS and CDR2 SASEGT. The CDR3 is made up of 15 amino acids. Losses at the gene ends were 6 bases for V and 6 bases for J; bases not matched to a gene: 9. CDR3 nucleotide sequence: TGTGCCAGCAGAAACAGCCGGGACAGGGGGCTCGAGCAGTACTTC. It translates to CASRNSRDRGLEQYF.

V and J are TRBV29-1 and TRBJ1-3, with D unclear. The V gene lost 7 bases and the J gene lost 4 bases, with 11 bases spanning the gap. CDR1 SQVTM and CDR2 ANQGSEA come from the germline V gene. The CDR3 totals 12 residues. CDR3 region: CSAAEIGNTIYF. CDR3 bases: TGCAGCGCTGCTGAAATAGGAAACACCATATATTTT. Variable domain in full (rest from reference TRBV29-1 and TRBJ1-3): SAVISQKPSRDICQRGTSLTIQCQVDSQVTMMFWYRQQPGQSLTLIATANQGSEATYESGFVIDKFPISRPNLTFSTLTVSNMSPEDSSIYLCSAAEIGNTIYFGEGSWLTVV.

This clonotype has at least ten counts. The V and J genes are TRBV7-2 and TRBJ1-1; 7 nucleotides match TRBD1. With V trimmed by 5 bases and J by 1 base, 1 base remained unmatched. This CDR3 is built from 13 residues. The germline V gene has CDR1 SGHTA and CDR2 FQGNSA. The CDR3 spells CASSRDRNTEAFF. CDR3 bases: TGTGCCAGCAGCCGGGACAGGAACACTGAAGCTTTCTTT.

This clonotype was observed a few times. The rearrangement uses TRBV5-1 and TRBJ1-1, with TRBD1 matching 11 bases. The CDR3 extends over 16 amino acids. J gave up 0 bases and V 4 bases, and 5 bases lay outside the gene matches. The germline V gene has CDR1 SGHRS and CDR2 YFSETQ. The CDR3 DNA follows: TGCGCCAGCAGCGAGGACAGGGGGCAAGTGAACACTGAAGCTTTCTTT. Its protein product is CASSEDRGQVNTEAFF.

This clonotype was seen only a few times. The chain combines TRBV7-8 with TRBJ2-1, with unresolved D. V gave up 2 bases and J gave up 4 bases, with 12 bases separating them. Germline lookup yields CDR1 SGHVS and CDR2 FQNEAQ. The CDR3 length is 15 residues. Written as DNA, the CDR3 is TGTGCCAGCAGCTTAACCGGCAGGAAATACAATGAGCAGTTCTTC. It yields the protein CASSLTGRKYNEQFF.

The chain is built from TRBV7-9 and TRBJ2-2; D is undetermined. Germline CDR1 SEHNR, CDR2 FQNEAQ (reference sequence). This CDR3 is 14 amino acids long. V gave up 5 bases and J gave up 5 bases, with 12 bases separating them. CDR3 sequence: CASSAHLKTGELFF. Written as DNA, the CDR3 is TGTGCCAGCAGCGCCCACCTTAAGACCGGGGAGCTGTTTTTT.

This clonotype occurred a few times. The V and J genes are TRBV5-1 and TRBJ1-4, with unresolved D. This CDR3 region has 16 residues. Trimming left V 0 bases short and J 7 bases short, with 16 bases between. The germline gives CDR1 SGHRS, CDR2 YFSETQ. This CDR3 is CASSLAGPGDSEKLFF. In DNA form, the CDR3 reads TGCGCCAGCAGCTTGGCAGGTCCCGGAGACTCTGAAAAACTGTTTTTT.

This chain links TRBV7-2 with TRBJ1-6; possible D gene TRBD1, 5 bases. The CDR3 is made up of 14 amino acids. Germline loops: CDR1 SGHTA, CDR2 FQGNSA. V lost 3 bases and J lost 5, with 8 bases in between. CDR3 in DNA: TGTGCCAGCAGCTTCCAGGGTGATAATTCACCCCTCCACTTT. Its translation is CASSFQGDNSPLHF.

The CDR3 DNA follows: TGTGCCAGCAGCTTTGTTCGCACGGGTGCTAGCACAGATACGCAGTATTTT. Amino acid sequence: CASSFVRTGASTDTQYF. The chain employs TRBV11-2 and TRBJ2-3; unclear D gene. Trimming removed 3 bases from V and 0 bases from J, with 16 bases in between. The CDR3 length is 17 residues. Per germline, CDR1 SGHAT and CDR2 FQNNGV.

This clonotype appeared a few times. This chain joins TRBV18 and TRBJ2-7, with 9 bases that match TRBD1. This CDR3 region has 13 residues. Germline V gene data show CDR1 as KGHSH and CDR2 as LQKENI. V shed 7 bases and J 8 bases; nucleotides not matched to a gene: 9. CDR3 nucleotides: TGTGCCAGCTTAACGGGACAGGGTTTGCAGCAGTACTTC. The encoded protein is CASLTGQGLQQYF.

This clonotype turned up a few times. The DNA for the CDR3 is TGTGCCAGCAGTTTTAAGCGAGCCGAGCAGTACTTC. This encodes CASSFKRAEQYF. V is TRBV28 and J is TRBJ2-7, with no clear D. The germline V and J ends were trimmed by 3 bases and 6 bases, with 9 bases remaining between them. From germline, CDR1 is MDHEN and CDR2 SYDVKM. This CDR3 has 12 residues.

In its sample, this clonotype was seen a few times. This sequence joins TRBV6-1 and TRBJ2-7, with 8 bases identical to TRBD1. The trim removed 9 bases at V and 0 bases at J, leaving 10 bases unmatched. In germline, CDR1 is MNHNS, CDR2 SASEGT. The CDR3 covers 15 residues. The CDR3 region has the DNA TGTGCCAGTTCAGGGGGCCCCTCCGGCTCCTACGAGCAGTACTTC. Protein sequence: CASSGGPSGSYEQYF.